This T cell receptor (beta chain) derives from a study of T cell changes during pregnancy in multiple sclerosis. CDR1 and CDR2 from the germline V gene are MDHEN and SYDVKM. With 5 bases removed from V and 5 bases from J, the gap between germline ends came to 12 bases. This CDR3 region has 13 residues. Repertoires were generated with immunoSEQ multiplex PCR, while TCRdb's copy carries only in-frame clones and drops some. The sample yields 50,000 or so clones, 80% to 95% seen once. The chain combines TRBV28 with TRBJ2-5, with D uncertain. The sequence was collected from a female donor with multiple sclerosis, enrolled in a pregnancy study. The input for sequencing was CD4+ T cells from peripheral blood mononuclear cells, taken in the third trimester of pregnancy. CDR3 sequence: CASSPQAWETQYF. CDR3 sequence (DNA): TGTGCCAGCAGTCCCCAGGCATGGGAGACCCAGTACTTC.